What follows are 23 T cell receptor beta chains derived from one specimen sequenced in a study of blood T cell repertoires in COVID-19. Measured with immunoSEQ multiplex PCR; TCRdb has only the in-frame clones, and not every one. Of some 150,000 clones in the sample, 86% were seen once. Sequencing input: peripheral blood. The receptors come from a woman over 75 in a cohort sampled during active or convalescent COVID-19.

V gene TRBV7-9 combines with J gene TRBJ1-4, with TRBD1 identical over 7 bases. The germline gives CDR1 SEHNR, CDR2 FQNEAQ (reference sequence). The ends lost 3 bases at V and 8 bases at J; junction bases unmatched: 12. There are 16 residues in the CDR3. CDR3 residues: CASSFGTTGEGEKLFF. The CDR3 DNA sequence: TGTGCCAGCAGCTTTGGGACCACAGGGGAAGGAGAAAAACTGTTTTTT.

This chain links TRBV10-3 with TRBJ2-6; D unresolved. Germline V gene data show CDR1 as ENHRY and CDR2 as SYGVKD. V lost 3 bases and J 0 bases, leaving 12 bases between the germline ends. This CDR3 is built from 17 residues. CDR3 loop: CAISDSRWRSGANVLTF. The CDR3 DNA reads as TGTGCCATCAGTGATTCCAGGTGGCGCTCTGGGGCCAACGTCCTGACTTTC.

This clone was detected once. This chain links TRBV29-1 with TRBJ1-2, with TRBD1 identical over 9 bases. This CDR3 contains 12 residues. Trimming at V came to 7 bases and at J to 4 bases, leaving 4 bases not matched to a gene. Per the germline V gene, CDR1 is SQVTM and CDR2 is ANQGSEA. The CDR3 bases are TGCAGCGCCAAGACAGGGGGCTATGGCTACACCTTC. This gives the protein CSAKTGGYGYTF.

The chain uses TRBV11-2 and TRBJ2-7, with TRBD2 matching over 8 bases. The CDR3 loop spans 16 amino acids. J lost 3 bases, V lost 3 bases, and 10 bases had no gene match. CDR1 and CDR2 from the germline V gene are SGHAT and FQNNGV. The CDR3 DNA reads as TGTGCCAGCAGCTTGGGCGGGGGGAGGCGTGACTACGAGCAGTACTTC. Translated, it gives CASSLGGGRRDYEQYF. The full variable domain, in which reference TRBV11-2 and TRBJ2-7 provide the parts outside the CDR3, is EAGVAQSPRYKIIEKRQSVAFWCNPISGHATLYWYQQILGQGPKLLIQFQNNGVVDDSQLPKDRFSAERLKGVDSTLKIQPAKLEDSAVYLCASSLGGGRRDYEQYFGPGTRLTVT.

This clone was detected once. The gene calls are TRBV6-1 and TRBJ2-1; D is perhaps TRBD1 (5 bases). CDR1 is MNHNS and CDR2 is SASEGT in the germline V gene. The V end lost 3 bases, the J end lost 0 bases, and 9 bases lay between the germline ends. The CDR3 is 15 amino acids. The chain's CDR3 is CASSDQGSSYNEQFF. The CDR3 DNA is TGTGCCAGCAGTGACCAGGGAAGCTCCTACAATGAGCAGTTCTTC.

The chain has TRBV7-9 and TRBJ2-4, with D possibly TRBD1 on 7 matching bases. V lost 5 bases and J lost 0, with 14 bases in between. The CDR3 has 16 amino acids. The germline V gene encodes CDR1 SEHNR and CDR2 FQNEAQ (reference sequence). CDR3 in amino acids: CASSGRDRLAKNIQYF. The CDR3 DNA reads as TGTGCCAGCAGCGGGCGGGACAGACTAGCCAAAAACATTCAGTACTTC.

V gene TRBV4-1 combines with J gene TRBJ2-1; perhaps TRBD1 as D (6 bases). The V end was cut by 6 bases, the J end by 2 bases, with 11 bases between. The CDR3 runs 14 residues. Per the germline V gene, CDR1 is MGHRA and CDR2 is YSYEKL. The CDR3 region is CASSQTGTYNEQFF. The CDR3 DNA is TGCGCCAGCAGTCAAACAGGGACCTACAATGAGCAGTTCTTC.

CDR3 DNA sequence: TGTGCCAGCAGCGTAGTGGAGGGGGGGCCTGAGACCCAGTACTTC. Amino acids: CASSVVEGGPETQYF. The gene calls are TRBV9 and TRBJ2-5; tentatively, D is TRBD2 (7 bases). Germline CDR1 is SGDLS and CDR2 is YYNGEE. The V and J ends lost 0 bases and 5 bases respectively, with 14 bases between them. CDR3 length equals 15 residues. Filled out from reference TRBV9 and TRBJ2-5, the complete variable domain reads DSGVTQTPKHLITATGQRVTLRCSPRSGDLSVYWYQQSLDQGLQFLIQYYNGEERAKGNILERFSAQQFPDLHSELNLSSLELGDSALYFCASSVVEGGPETQYFGPGTRLLVL.

The chain is built from TRBV4-3 and TRBJ1-2; 9 bases are shared with TRBD1. The CDR3 runs 18 residues. The V gene end was trimmed by 0 bases and the J gene end by 2 bases; junction bases not matched to a gene: 10. Looked up from germline, CDR1 is LGHNA and CDR2 is YSLEER. The CDR3 loop reads CASSQEFGATGGNYGYTF. In DNA form, the CDR3 reads TGCGCCAGCAGCCAAGAGTTTGGAGCGACAGGGGGGAACTATGGCTACACCTTC.

This chain links TRBV27 with TRBJ1-2; D remains unclear. The CDR3 totals 14 residues. In germline, CDR1 is MNHEY, CDR2 SMNVEV (reference sequence). Trimming took 6 bases from V and 2 from J, leaving 13 bases between them. Here the CDR3 reads CASSGVSQNYGYTF. The CDR3 DNA reads as TGTGCCAGCAGCGGAGTTTCGCAAAACTATGGCTACACCTTC.

The V gene is TRBV9, the J gene TRBJ2-1, with a tentative D call TRBD2 (6 bases). The germline gives CDR1 SGDLS, CDR2 YYNGEE. The CDR3 extends over 13 amino acids. Trimming cost V 3 bases and J 9 bases, with 13 bases left between them. CDR3 region: CASSARRGGEQFF. The CDR3, as DNA: TGTGCCAGCAGCGCGCGGAGGGGAGGTGAGCAGTTCTTC.

This chain connects TRBV24-1 to TRBJ2-5, with D perhaps matching TRBD1 (6 bases). Germline CDR1 and CDR2: KGHDR and SFDVKD. This CDR3 spans 16 amino acids. Trimming removed 0 bases at V and 4 bases at J, with 14 bases between. CDR3 residues: CATSDLLAGERETQYF. CDR3 coding DNA: TGTGCCACCAGTGATTTGCTGGCAGGGGAACGAGAGACCCAGTACTTC.

The chain carries TRBV6-1 and TRBJ2-7; 11 nucleotides agree with TRBD2. J lost 0 bases, V lost 4 bases, and 8 bases had no gene match. The CDR3 has 17 amino acids. Per the germline V gene, CDR1 is MNHNS and CDR2 is SASEGT. CDR3 coding DNA: TGTGCCAGCAGTGCGAGGCTAGCGGGAGGAGCCTCCTACGAGCAGTACGTC. Protein: CASSARLAGGASYEQYV.

This clone came up a few times. The chain couples TRBV5-4 to TRBJ2-1, with 8 bases matching TRBD1. Germline assignment: CDR1 SGHNT and CDR2 YYREEE (reference sequence). The length of the CDR3 is 17 residues. V lost 5 bases to trimming and J lost 0 bases; unmatched junction nucleotides: 10. The CDR3 region has the DNA TGTGCCAGCAGAGATCGCAGGGGGCGAAACTCCTACAATGAGCAGTTCTTC. It yields the protein CASRDRRGRNSYNEQFF. Supplemented by reference TRBV5-4 and TRBJ2-1, the full variable domain reads ETGVTQSPTHLIKTRGQQVTLRCSSQSGHNTVSWYQQALGQGPQFIFQYYREEENGRGNFPPRFSGLQFPNYSSELNVNALELDDSALYLCASRDRRGRNSYNEQFFGPGTRLTVL.

The gene calls are TRBV12-3 or TRBV12-4 and TRBJ1-2; D may be TRBD1 (6 bases). Trimming removed 3 bases from V and 8 bases from J, with 13 bases in between. This CDR3 contains 13 residues. The CDR3 loop is CASSLVQGSGYTF. CDR3 coding DNA: TGTGCCAGCAGTTTGGTACAGGGTAGCGGCTACACCTTC.

The rearrangement joins TRBV5-4 to TRBJ1-3; D is possibly TRBD1 (5 bases). The germline V and J ends were trimmed by 0 bases and 2 bases, with 12 bases remaining between them. This CDR3 comprises 16 residues. Germline CDR1 is SGHNT and CDR2 is YYREEE (reference sequence). CDR3 region: CASSLASQGPGNTIYF. CDR3 bases: TGTGCCAGCAGCTTGGCCTCGCAGGGTCCTGGAAACACCATATATTTT.

The rearrangement links TRBV7-9 to TRBJ2-7; 7 bases fit TRBD2. This CDR3 region has 16 residues. The V and J ends lost 3 bases and 2 bases, in that order; junction bases with no gene match: 10. From germline, CDR1 is SEHNR and CDR2 FQNEAQ (reference sequence). CDR3 in DNA: TGTGCCAGCAGCTTGGCCGCCGACCGGGGGGCCTACGAGCAGTACTTC. It specifies CASSLAADRGAYEQYF. The full variable domain, in which reference TRBV7-9 and TRBJ2-7 provide the parts outside the CDR3, is DTGVSQNPRHKITKRGQNVTFRCDPISEHNRLYWYRQTLGQGPEFLTYFQNEAQLEKSRLLSDRFSAERPKGSFSTLEIQRTEQGDSAMYLCASSLAADRGAYEQYFGPGTRLTVT.

In its sample, this clone was seen once. The chain links TRBV9 to TRBJ1-3; D ambiguous. This CDR3 contains 15 residues. Trimming removed 3 bases from V and 0 bases from J, with 10 bases in between. The germline gives CDR1 SGDLS, CDR2 YYNGEE. The CDR3 sequence is CASSAGFYSGNTIYF. The CDR3 coding sequence is TGTGCCAGCAGCGCCGGGTTTTACTCTGGAAACACCATATATTTT.

The chain uses TRBV5-1 and TRBJ1-1, with TRBD1 identical over 9 bases. Germline trimming cut 4 bases from V and 6 bases from J; bases unmatched to any gene: 10. The length of the CDR3 is 15 residues. CDR1 is SGHRS and CDR2 is YFSETQ in the germline V gene. The CDR3 loop is CASSTEGQGRAEAFF. CDR3 sequence (DNA): TGCGCCAGCAGCACAGAGGGACAGGGTAGGGCTGAAGCTTTCTTT.

The genes are TRBV10-1 and TRBJ1-1; D call uncertain. CDR3 size: 14 residues. Trimming pared 0 bases from V and 1 base from J, leaving 6 bases between. Germline CDR1 WNHNN, CDR2 SYGVQD (reference sequence). The CDR3 protein is CASSESGENTEAFF. The CDR3 region has the DNA TGCGCCAGCAGTGAGTCCGGGGAGAACACTGAAGCTTTCTTT.

The chain couples TRBV7-6 to TRBJ1-6; the D is unclear. V shed 1 base and J shed 14 bases, with 18 bases lying between them. The CDR3 covers 15 residues. Germline V gives CDR1 SGHVS, CDR2 FNYEAQ. CDR3 nucleotides: TGTGCCAGCAGCTTAGGTGGCGGCTCAGAGTCCACCCTCCACTTT. This translates into CASSLGGGSESTLHF. The variable domain in full, with the rest retrieved from reference TRBV7-6 and TRBJ1-6, is GAGVSQSPRYKVTKRGQDVALRCDPISGHVSLYWYRQALGQGPEFLTYFNYEAQQDKSGLPNDRFSAERPEGSISTLTIQRTEQRDSAMYRCASSLGGGSESTLHFGNGTRLTVT.

The J gene is TRBJ1-1, the V gene TRBV18, with D unclear. Germline CDR1 and CDR2: KGHSH and LQKENI. Trimming shortened V by 1 base and J by 1 base, and 4 bases separated the two germline ends. The CDR3 consists of 13 residues. The CDR3 DNA sequence: TGTGCCAGCTCACCACACAAGAACACTGAAGCTTTCTTT. It specifies CASSPHKNTEAFF. Drawing the rest from reference TRBV18 and TRBJ1-1, the complete variable domain is NAGVMQNPRHLVRRRGQEARLRCSPMKGHSHVYWYRQLPEEGLKFMVYLQKENIIDESGMPKERFSAEFPKEGPSILRIQQVVRGDSAAYFCASSPHKNTEAFFGQGTRLTVV.

The rearrangement links TRBV14 to TRBJ2-1; the match to TRBD2 covers 12 bases. The CDR3 runs 17 residues. Germline V gene sequence: CDR1 SGHDN, CDR2 FVKESK. Trimming took 5 bases from V and 7 from J; bases not matched to a gene: 12. CDR3 in amino acids: CASSTRLAGGPGNEQFF. The CDR3 bases are TGTGCCAGCAGCACCCGTCTAGCGGGAGGGCCGGGTAATGAGCAGTTCTTC. Full variable domain (remainder filled in from reference TRBV14 and TRBJ2-1): EAGVTQFPSHSVIEKGQTVTLRCDPISGHDNLYWYRRVMGKEIKFLLHFVKESKQDESGMPNNRFLAERTGGTYSTLKVQPAELEDSGVYFCASSTRLAGGPGNEQFFGPGTRLTVL.